Shown below are 10 T cell receptor beta chains from a single sample sequenced in a study of shared clonotypes between healthy human individuals. Clones were sequenced by immunoSEQ multiplex PCR, and TCRdb holds only the in-frame ones, with some missing. The sample yields about 680,000 clones, about 90% seen once. CD45RO-negative cells were positively selected for CCR7, leaving out terminally differentiated effector memory CD45RA+ cells. Sample: naive CD8+ T cells sorted from blood. All receptors come from a man younger than 45 in good health.

This clone was picked up one time. The CDR3 sequence: CASLRGTGELFF. Written as DNA, the CDR3 is TGTGCCAGCTTAAGGGGCACCGGGGAGCTGTTTTTT. The rearrangement joins TRBV7-9 to TRBJ2-2, with TRBD1 as a possible D gene (5 bases). Germline V gene lookup returns CDR1 SEHNR and CDR2 FQNEAQ (reference sequence). The V end lost 8 bases, the J end lost 4 bases, and 8 bases lay between the germline ends. The CDR3 has 12 residues.

The chain combines TRBV7-2 with TRBJ1-1; the match to TRBD1 covers 7 bases. Germline CDR1 and CDR2: SGHTA and FQGNSA. The CDR3 loop spans 15 amino acids. The trim removed 4 bases at V and 7 bases at J, leaving 12 bases unmatched. The CDR3 here is CASSSSTGEASEAFF. The DNA of the CDR3 is TGTGCCAGCAGCTCCTCAACAGGGGAAGCAAGTGAAGCTTTCTTT. The variable domain in full, with the rest retrieved from reference TRBV7-2 and TRBJ1-1, is GAGVSQSPSNKVTEKGKDVELRCDPISGHTALYWYRQSLGQGLEFLIYFQGNSAPDKSGLPSDRFSAERTGGSVSTLTIQRTQQEDSAVYLCASSSSTGEASEAFFGQGTRLTVV.

The chain has TRBV27 and TRBJ2-3; TRBD2 matches at 11 bases. This CDR3 is 17 amino acids long. Losses at the gene ends were 2 bases for V and 4 bases for J; bases not matched to a gene: 8. Germline loops: CDR1 MNHEY, CDR2 SMNVEV (reference sequence). CDR3: CASSLHTSGSLADTQYF. In DNA form, the CDR3 reads TGTGCCAGCAGTTTACACACTAGCGGGAGTCTCGCAGATACGCAGTATTTT.

The rearrangement uses TRBV4-1 and TRBJ2-7, with unresolved D. The CDR3 is 15 residues long. The V gene lost 1 base and the J gene lost 1 base, with 11 bases spanning the gap. Germline lookup yields CDR1 MGHRA and CDR2 YSYEKL. The CDR3 region has the DNA TGCGCCAGCAGCCAAGTCCCCCAGAATTCCTACGAGCAGTACTTC. It yields the protein CASSQVPQNSYEQYF.

The chain has TRBV10-3 and TRBJ2-1; maybe TRBD2 (6 bases). The CDR3 contains 17 residues. The germline CDR1 and CDR2 sequences are ENHRY and SYGVKD. The V end was cut by 8 bases, the J end by 4 bases, with 24 bases between. CDR3 sequence reads: CAIGPVEDYPRYNEQFF. Written as DNA, the CDR3 is TGTGCCATCGGCCCCGTGGAGGACTACCCCCGATACAATGAGCAGTTCTTC.

The chain joins TRBV10-3 to TRBJ1-2; TRBD1 is a possible D gene (6 bases). The V and J ends lost 6 bases and 3 bases respectively, with 20 bases between them. The CDR3 sequence is 16 residues long. Germline-derived CDR1 and CDR2 are ENHRY and SYGVKD. DNA of the CDR3: TGTGCCATCAGCGACTTGACAGGTTCATTCTACTATGGCTACACCTTC. It is translated as CAISDLTGSFYYGYTF.

This chain connects TRBV5-1 to TRBJ2-2, with no clear D. This CDR3 is 15 amino acids long. The V gene's germline CDR1 is SGHRS and CDR2 YFSETQ. V was clipped by 0 bases and J by 3 bases, with 9 bases between them. The CDR3 DNA is TGCGCCAGCAGCTTGGCCGCAGACTACACCGGGGAGCTGTTTTTT. It is translated as CASSLAADYTGELFF.

V and J are TRBV28 and TRBJ1-3; no clear D. The V end was cut by 5 bases, the J end by 2 bases, with 10 bases between. Germline V gives CDR1 MDHEN, CDR2 SYDVKM. This CDR3 is 14 amino acids long. CDR3 residues: CASSRAGTGNTIYF. The CDR3 bases are TGTGCCAGCAGTAGGGCGGGGACTGGAAACACCATATATTTT.

The rearrangement joins TRBV15 to TRBJ2-2; 7 bases align to TRBD2. The CDR3 runs 16 residues. Germline loops: CDR1 LNHNV, CDR2 YYDKDF (reference sequence). V lost 0 bases and J lost 0; bases outside the gene matches: 1. Written as DNA, the CDR3 is TGTGCCACCAGCAGAGACGGGGGGACGAACACCGGGGAGCTGTTTTTT. This gives the protein CATSRDGGTNTGELFF.

V is TRBV6-1 and J is TRBJ1-3; D is uncertain. Germline V gene data show CDR1 as MNHNS and CDR2 as SASEGT. V shed 8 bases and J shed 2 bases, with 4 bases lying between them. This CDR3 is built from 11 residues. CDR3 sequence: CASVTGNTIYF. The CDR3 DNA reads TGTGCCAGCGTTACTGGAAACACCATATATTTT.